The clone carrying this T cell receptor beta chain has only a few counts. The antigen remains undetermined. The data belong to a study of identical twins. TCRdb passed the 5' RACE reads through MiXCR, listing each CDR3 protein once. Among just over 450,000 distinct CDR3 sequences listed, 12% to 15% were seen once. General study findings and limits: Zero-insertion findings could be partly confounded by invariant cells (MAIT and iNKT cells).

The CDR3 sequence is 16 residues long. Germline assignment: CDR1 MNHEY and CDR2 SVGEGT. V was pared by 2 bases and J by 5 bases, with 8 bases of the junction left unmatched. The same sample was also studied in work on yellow fever vaccine responses in identical twins.

The receptor comes from a woman younger than 35 in good health. Specimen: CD4+ T cells sorted from blood. The chain couples TRBV6-2 or TRBV6-3 to TRBJ2-1; 8 bases line up with TRBD2. This chain's CDR3 is CASSYKGLALNNEQFF. CDR3 sequence (DNA): TGTGCCAGCAGTTACAAAGGACTAGCCCTAAACAATGAGCAGTTCTTC.